This TCR beta chain came from a study of beta chain features in type 1 diabetes (dated by TCRdb to 2016 to 2018). Notes on the research overall: Patients and healthy donors did not differ in mean age, gender distribution, total cell number or subset yield. A total of 107,917,701 sorted cells were examined across all samples, and the number of cells per subset was strongly correlated with RNA yield. Whereas all 30 or so donors provided naive and central memory subsets, regulatory and stem cell-like memory subsets were isolated from just 8 patients and roughly 8 healthy donors. The study compared the TCRB repertoires of sorted circulating CD4+ T cell subsets in recently diagnosed type 1 diabetes patients with those in matched healthy donors. Study-level results and caveats: Because cDNA rather than genomic DNA was sequenced, highly expressing activated cells could have been over-represented, although no difference in activation and CD3 levels was found between groups. Because small numbers of individuals were included in the HLA sub-analyses, any influence of HLA type on TCRB rearrangement was left unresolved. Shorter templates might have been favored by PCR, but patient and control samples were amplified and corrected together, so both groups would have been affected equally by any skew. Type 1 diabetes patients showed a moderate but significant shortening of TCRB CDR3 length in all four CD4+ subsets. At VDJ recombination sites, type 1 diabetes patients had fewer insertions and more deleted nucleotides, which implies abnormalities in thymic rearrangement. Naive, central memory and regulatory TCRB repertoires appeared to be more alike among patients than among healthy donors.

From each donor, a single peripheral blood sample of about 116 mL on average was drawn into heparinised tubes. A BD FACSAria II was used to sort naive, central memory, regulatory and stem cell-like memory CD4+ T cells with a panel that included CD45RO, CCR7, CD25, CD127, CD95 and CD27. All sorted populations exceeded 95% purity. PBMCs were isolated immediately by Lymphoprep density gradient centrifugation and stained directly without culture. So that batch effects would be minimized, each experiment stained and sorted samples in pairs, pairing one healthy donor with one patient. The High Capacity cDNA Reverse Transcription Kit was used to reverse transcribe all of the isolated RNA, meaning that expressed TCRB transcripts were what got sequenced. Deep immunoSEQ sequencing was performed on naive, central memory and regulatory T cell samples, with an average of around 3.5 million total reads per sample. Sorted cells were lysed in RLT buffer, and RNA was extracted using DNase-treated RNeasy Micro or Mini kits according to cell number. Each cell subset was processed separately to prevent cross-contamination, with patient and healthy donor samples processed together. TCRB sequences were amplified from cDNA with the immunoSEQ multiplex PCR, producing 87-bp fragments spanning the CDR3 region. The amplicons were sequenced using the Illumina HiSeq platform. Per the source publication's procedure: PCR bias was corrected computationally using synthetic template baselines, and reads within Hamming distance 2 were collapsed, with unmergeable singletons discarded. Reads were aligned against IMGT to assign V, D and J genes, CDR3 length and insertions or deletions at six rearrangement sites. Within each subset, clonotype counts were normalized to sorted cell number, after which true diversity and Gini coefficients were computed with the tcR R package. The overlap coefficient, calculated on TCRB nucleotide sequences, was used to measure repertoire sharing. Here the immuneACCESS table is served through TCRdb, limited to in-frame sequences with V and J called. Missing clones are a known gap in these copies; in checked studies unresolved V genes cover under half, and the rest lacks a known reason. V and J calls and clone size are those listed in that table; D and trimming were worked out from the DNA. The sample table records 150,000 to 190,000 clones; around 8.5% of these occur just once. Approximately 0.69% of the sample belongs to the ten largest clones.

Relative to germline, V is missing 8 bases and J is missing 3 bases, with 7 bases of the junction outside any gene match. Sequences LNHDA (CDR1) and SQIVND (CDR2) are obtained from the germline V gene (reference sequence). From the cysteine through the phenylalanine, the CDR3 covers 15 amino acids. Just CDR3 DNA is preserved here, 45 bases in frame from base 1. As regards this clone: Its antigen specificity is not known. Nothing much larger sits one base from this clone, and base qualities are not available.

The clonotype originates from a man younger than 35 in good health. Sequencing input: central memory CD4+ T cells from blood. The chain uses TRBV19 and TRBJ2-2, with 9 bases aligning to TRBD2. The CDR3 has the sequence CASPLAGEDTGELFF. Read as DNA, the sequence is TGTGCCAGTCCCTTAGCGGGAGAGGACACCGGGGAGCTGTTTTTT.